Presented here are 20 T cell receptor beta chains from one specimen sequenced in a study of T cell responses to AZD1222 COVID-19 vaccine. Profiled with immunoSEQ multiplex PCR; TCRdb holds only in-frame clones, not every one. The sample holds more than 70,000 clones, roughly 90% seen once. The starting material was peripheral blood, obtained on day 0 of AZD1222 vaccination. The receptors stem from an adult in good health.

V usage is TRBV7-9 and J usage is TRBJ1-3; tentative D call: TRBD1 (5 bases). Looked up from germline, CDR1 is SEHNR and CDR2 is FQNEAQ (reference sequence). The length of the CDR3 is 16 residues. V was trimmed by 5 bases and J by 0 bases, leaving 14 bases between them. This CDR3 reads CASSLGQASSGNTIYF. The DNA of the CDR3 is TGTGCCAGCAGCCTGGGGCAGGCTTCCTCTGGAAACACCATATATTTT.

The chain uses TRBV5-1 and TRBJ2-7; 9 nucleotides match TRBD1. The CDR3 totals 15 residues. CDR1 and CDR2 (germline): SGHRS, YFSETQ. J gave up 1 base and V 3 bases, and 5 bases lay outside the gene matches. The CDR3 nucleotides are TGCGCCAGCAGCTCGGGACAGGGCTGGTCCTACGAGCAGTACTTC. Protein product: CASSSGQGWSYEQYF.

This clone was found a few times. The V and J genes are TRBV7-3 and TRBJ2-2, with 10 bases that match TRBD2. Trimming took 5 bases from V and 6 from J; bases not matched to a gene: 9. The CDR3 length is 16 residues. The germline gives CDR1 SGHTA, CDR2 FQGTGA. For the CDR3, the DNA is TGTGCCAGCAGCGTTACCGGGACTAGCGCGGCCGGGGAGCTGTTTTTT. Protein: CASSVTGTSAAGELFF.

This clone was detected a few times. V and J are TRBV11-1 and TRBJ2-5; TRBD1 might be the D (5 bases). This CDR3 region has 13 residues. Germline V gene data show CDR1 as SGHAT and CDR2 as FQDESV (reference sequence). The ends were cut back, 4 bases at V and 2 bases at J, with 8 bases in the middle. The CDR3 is CASSSTEQETQYF. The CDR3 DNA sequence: TGTGCCAGCAGCTCGACAGAACAAGAGACCCAGTACTTC. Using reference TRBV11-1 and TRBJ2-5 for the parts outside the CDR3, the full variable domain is EAEVAQSPRYKITEKSQAVAFWCDPISGHATLYWYRQILGQGPELLVQFQDESVVDDSQLPKDRFSAERLKGVDSTLKIQPAELGDSAMYLCASSSTEQETQYFGPGTRLLVL.

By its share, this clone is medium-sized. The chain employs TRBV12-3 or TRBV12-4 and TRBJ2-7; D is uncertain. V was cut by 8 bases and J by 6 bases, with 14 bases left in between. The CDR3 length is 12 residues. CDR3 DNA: TGTGCCAGCGCGTGGGCACGAGGCGAGCAGTACTTC. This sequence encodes CASAWARGEQYF.

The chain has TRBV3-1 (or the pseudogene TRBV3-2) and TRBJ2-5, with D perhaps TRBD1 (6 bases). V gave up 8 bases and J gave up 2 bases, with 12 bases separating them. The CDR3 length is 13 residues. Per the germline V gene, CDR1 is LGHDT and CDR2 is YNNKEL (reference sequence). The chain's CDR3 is CASQSRGQETQYF. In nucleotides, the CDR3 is TGTGCCAGCCAATCAAGGGGGCAAGAGACCCAGTACTTC.

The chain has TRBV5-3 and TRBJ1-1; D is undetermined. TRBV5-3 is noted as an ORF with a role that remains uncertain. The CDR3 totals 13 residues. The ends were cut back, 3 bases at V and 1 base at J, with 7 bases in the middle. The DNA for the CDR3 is TGTGCCAGAAGCTCTGATCCGAACACTGAAGCTTTCTTT. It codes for CARSSDPNTEAFF.

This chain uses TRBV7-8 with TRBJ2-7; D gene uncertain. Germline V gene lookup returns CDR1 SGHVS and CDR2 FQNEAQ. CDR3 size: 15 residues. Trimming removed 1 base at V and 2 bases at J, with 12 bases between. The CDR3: CASSLDLTGAYEQYF. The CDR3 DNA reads TGTGCCAGCAGCTTAGATCTGACTGGAGCCTACGAGCAGTACTTC.

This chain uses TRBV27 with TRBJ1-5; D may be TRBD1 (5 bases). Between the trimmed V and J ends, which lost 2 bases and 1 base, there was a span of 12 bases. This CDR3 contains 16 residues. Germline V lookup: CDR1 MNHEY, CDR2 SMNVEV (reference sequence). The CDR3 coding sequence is TGTGCCAGCAGTTTAGGGGCAGGCGGGAGCAATCAGCCCCAGCATTTT. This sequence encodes CASSLGAGGSNQPQHF.

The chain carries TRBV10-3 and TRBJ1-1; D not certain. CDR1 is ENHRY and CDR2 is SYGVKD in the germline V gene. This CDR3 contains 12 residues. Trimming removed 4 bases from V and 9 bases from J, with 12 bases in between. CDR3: CAISGMAEKAFF. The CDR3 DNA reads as TGTGCCATCAGTGGCATGGCGGAAAAAGCTTTCTTT.

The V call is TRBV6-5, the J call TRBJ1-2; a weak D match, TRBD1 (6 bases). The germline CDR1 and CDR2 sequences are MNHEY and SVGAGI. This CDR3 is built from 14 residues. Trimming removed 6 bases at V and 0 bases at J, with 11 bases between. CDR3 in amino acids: CASRFTGSNYGYTF. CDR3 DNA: TGTGCCAGCAGATTCACAGGGTCTAACTATGGCTACACCTTC.

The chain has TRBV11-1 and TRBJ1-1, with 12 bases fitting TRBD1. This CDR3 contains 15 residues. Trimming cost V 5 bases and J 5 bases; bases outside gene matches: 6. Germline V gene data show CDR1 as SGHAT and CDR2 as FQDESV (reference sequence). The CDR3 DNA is TGTGCCAGCAGCACGAGGGACAGGGGGCGGACTGAAGCTTTCTTT. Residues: CASSTRDRGRTEAFF.

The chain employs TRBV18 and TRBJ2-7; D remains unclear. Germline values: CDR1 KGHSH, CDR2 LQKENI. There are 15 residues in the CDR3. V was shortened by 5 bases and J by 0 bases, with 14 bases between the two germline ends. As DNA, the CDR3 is TGTGCCAGCTCATCTCCCGCACAGAGCTCCTACGAGCAGTACTTC. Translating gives CASSSPAQSSYEQYF.

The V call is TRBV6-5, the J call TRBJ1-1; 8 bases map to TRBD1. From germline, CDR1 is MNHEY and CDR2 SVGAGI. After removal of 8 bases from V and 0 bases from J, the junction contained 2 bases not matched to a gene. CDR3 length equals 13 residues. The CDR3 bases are TGTGCCAGCGGACAGGGCATGAACACTGAAGCTTTCTTT. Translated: CASGQGMNTEAFF.

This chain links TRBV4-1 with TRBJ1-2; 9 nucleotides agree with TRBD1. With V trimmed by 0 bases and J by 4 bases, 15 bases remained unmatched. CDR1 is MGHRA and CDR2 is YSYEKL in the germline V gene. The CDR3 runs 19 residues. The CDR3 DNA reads TGCGCCAGCAGCCAAGATAGGAGGGCAACAGGGGGCTATAGCTATGGCTACACCTTC. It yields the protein CASSQDRRATGGYSYGYTF.

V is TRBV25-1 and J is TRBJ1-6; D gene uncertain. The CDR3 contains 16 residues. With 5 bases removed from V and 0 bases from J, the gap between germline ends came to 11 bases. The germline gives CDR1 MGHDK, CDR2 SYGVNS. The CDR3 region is CASSPRDSSYNSPLHF. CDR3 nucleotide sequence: TGTGCCAGCAGTCCTCGGGATAGCTCCTATAATTCACCCCTCCACTTT.

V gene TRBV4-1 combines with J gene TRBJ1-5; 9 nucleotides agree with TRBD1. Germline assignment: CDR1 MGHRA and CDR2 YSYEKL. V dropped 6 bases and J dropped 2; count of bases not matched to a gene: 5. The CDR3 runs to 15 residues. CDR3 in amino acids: CASRRTGEGNQPQHF. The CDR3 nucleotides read TGCGCCAGCAGGAGGACAGGGGAAGGCAATCAGCCCCAGCATTTT.

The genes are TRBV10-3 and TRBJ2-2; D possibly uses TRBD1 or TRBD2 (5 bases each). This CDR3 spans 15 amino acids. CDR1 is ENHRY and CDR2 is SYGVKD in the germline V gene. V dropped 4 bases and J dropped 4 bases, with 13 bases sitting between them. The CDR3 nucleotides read TGTGCCATCAGTGGGGGGACGGCAGTCACCGGGGAGCTGTTTTTT. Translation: CAISGGTAVTGELFF.

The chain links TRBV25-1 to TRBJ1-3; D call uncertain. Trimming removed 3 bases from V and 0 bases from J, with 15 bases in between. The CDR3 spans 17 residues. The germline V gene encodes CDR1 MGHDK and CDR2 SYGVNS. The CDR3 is CASSDFIGRSSGNTIYF. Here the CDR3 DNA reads TGTGCCAGCAGTGATTTTATCGGTAGGAGCTCTGGAAACACCATATATTTT.

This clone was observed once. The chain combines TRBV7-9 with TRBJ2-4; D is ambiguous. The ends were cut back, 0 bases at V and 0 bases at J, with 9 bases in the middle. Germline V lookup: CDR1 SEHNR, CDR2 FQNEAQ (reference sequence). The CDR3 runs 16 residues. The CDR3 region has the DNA TGTGCCAGCAGCTTAGCGGGCCCCGTAGCCAAAAACATTCAGTACTTC. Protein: CASSLAGPVAKNIQYF.